This is a list of T cell receptor beta chains from one sample in a study of T cell repertoires in cytomegalovirus infection. These receptors have no identified antigens. Each CDR3 protein is one row after TCRdb ran MiXCR on the reads. The table shows around 69,000 distinct CDR3 sequences, with about 30% occurring only once. The specimen comprised CD8+ T cells from cultured PBMCs, sampled from culture after CMV antigen stimulation. These receptors all stem from a human donor in good health (CMV status not recorded). Some clones in this sample may be carry-over from other donors' samples. The CDR3 runs from the conserved cysteine through the conserved F or W. A D gene is named only where the DNA matches it firmly. Clone size appears in some rows only: once, few, many, or a class for an expanded clone.

abundance	v_gene	j_gene	d_gene	CDR3aa	CDR3nt
NA	TRBV12-3/TRBV12-4	TRBJ1-5	TRBD1	CASSLQGAGANQPQHF	TGTGCCAGCAGCTTACAGGGGGCCGGCGCAAATCAGCCCCAGCATTTT
NA	TRBV30	TRBJ2-1	TRBD1	CAWSLQGDNEQFF	TGTGCCTGGAGTCTACAGGGGGACAATGAGCAGTTCTTC
NA	TRBV7-9	TRBJ1-4	TRBD1	CASSQTGGGEKLFF	TGTGCCAGCAGCCAGACAGGGGGAGGTGAAAAACTGTTTTTT
NA	TRBV7-6	TRBJ2-6	NA	CAHRGSSGANVLTF	TGTGCCCACCGGGGGAGCTCTGGGGCCAACGTCCTGACTTTC
NA	TRBV6-2/TRBV6-3	TRBJ2-3	TRBD2	CASSYLGLAGSTDTQYF	TGTGCCAGCAGTTACCTCGGACTAGCGGGGAGCACAGATACGCAGTATTTT
NA	TRBV11-1	TRBJ2-1	TRBD2	CASSLAGGLVEQFF	TGTGCCAGCAGCCTAGCGGGGGGGCTTGTTGAGCAGTTCTTC
NA	TRBV12-3/TRBV12-4	TRBJ2-7	TRBD2	CASRIAGPNSEQYF	TGTGCCAGCAGGATAGCGGGGCCAAATTCCGAGCAGTACTTC
NA	TRBV7-9	TRBJ2-1	TRBD1	CASSPDRGVYNEQFF	TGTGCCAGCAGTCCTGACAGGGGCGTCTACAATGAGCAGTTCTTC
NA	TRBV19	TRBJ2-1	NA	CASEGRTLYNEQFF	TGTGCCAGTGAGGGACGGACGCTCTACAATGAGCAGTTCTTC
few	TRBV27	TRBJ2-1	NA	CASLRVATGNEQFF	TGTGCCAGCCTCCGGGTAGCCACTGGCAATGAGCAGTTCTTC
NA	TRBV6-5	TRBJ1-1	NA	CASSMGRNTEAFF	TGTGCCAGCAGTATGGGAAGGAACACTGAAGCTTTCTTT
NA	TRBV7-6	TRBJ1-5	TRBD1	CASSPSGTGNQPQHF	TGTGCCAGCAGCCCAAGTGGGACAGGGAATCAGCCCCAGCATTTT
NA	TRBV29-1	TRBJ1-1	NA	CSVVGDPTEAFF	TGCAGCGTTGTTGGGGATCCCACTGAAGCTTTCTTT
few	TRBV28	TRBJ1-5	NA	CASTSLDLRNQPQHF	TGTGCCAGCACCTCACTGGACTTGAGGAATCAGCCCCAGCATTTT
many	TRBV5-5	TRBJ2-1	NA	CASSLQGNSYNEQFF	TGTGCCAGCAGCTTACAGGGCAACTCCTACAATGAGCAGTTCTTC
NA	TRBV7-9	TRBJ2-3	TRBD2	CASSPPSGGPDTQYF	TGTGCCAGCAGCCCCCCCTCGGGGGGGCCAGATACGCAGTATTTT
NA	TRBV7-9	TRBJ2-2	NA	CASSLTPDTGELFF	TGTGCCAGCAGCTTAACTCCAGACACCGGGGAGCTGTTTTTT
few	TRBV10-2	TRBJ1-1	NA	CASFGGHSGTEAFF	TGCGCCAGCTTCGGGGGGCATAGCGGCACTGAAGCTTTCTTT
many	TRBV6-1	TRBJ2-3	NA	CASSEAGSSTDTQYF	TGTGCCAGCAGTGAAGCGGGCAGTAGCACAGATACGCAGTATTTT
few	TRBV4-1	TRBJ2-3	NA	CASSQESAGTPSPTDTQYF	TGCGCCAGCAGCCAAGAGTCCGCGGGAACCCCCTCTCCCACAGATACGCAGTATTTT
many	TRBV11-3	TRBJ1-1	TRBD1	CASSPQDRRTEAFF	TGTGCCAGCAGCCCACAGGACAGGCGCACTGAAGCTTTCTTT
NA	TRBV11-2	TRBJ2-7	NA	CASTGRQGYTEQYF	TGTGCCAGCACCGGCAGGCAGGGTTACACAGAGCAGTACTTC
NA	TRBV29-1	TRBJ2-1	NA	CSVVAIQYEQFF	TGCAGCGTTGTTGCCATTCAGTATGAGCAGTTCTTC
NA	TRBV7-9	TRBJ1-1	NA	CASSLTAGSATEAFF	TGTGCCAGCAGCTTAACGGCGGGATCGGCCACTGAAGCTTTCTTT
NA	TRBV7-3	TRBJ2-5	NA	CASSLRFGEETQYF	TGTGCCAGCAGCTTAAGATTCGGGGAAGAGACCCAGTACTTC
many	TRBV2	TRBJ1-5	NA	CASSGWGDQPQHF	TGTGCCAGCAGTGGATGGGGGGATCAGCCCCAGCATTTT
many	TRBV20-1	TRBJ2-2	TRBD1	CSANFPGQGFPGELFF	TGCAGTGCTAACTTCCCGGGACAGGGGTTCCCCGGGGAGCTGTTTTTT
NA	TRBV6-1	TRBJ2-1	TRBD2	CASTPTSGRSNEQFF	TGTGCCAGCACGCCGACTAGCGGGAGGAGCAATGAGCAGTTCTTC
many	TRBV30	TRBJ2-7	TRBD2	CAWSSVAGAYEQYF	TGTGCCTGGAGTTCGGTAGCGGGAGCCTACGAGCAGTACTTC
few	TRBV4-3	TRBJ2-5	NA	CASSSGGTMRETQYF	TGCGCCAGCAGCTCCGGAGGTACAATGAGGGAGACCCAGTACTTC
few	TRBV12-3/TRBV12-4	TRBJ1-5	TRBD1	CASSQGAWQPQHF	TGTGCCAGCAGTCAGGGGGCATGGCAGCCCCAGCATTTT
NA	TRBV20-1	TRBJ2-7	TRBD1	CSARGGTGGEQYF	TGCAGTGCTAGAGGTGGGACAGGGGGCGAGCAGTACTTC
few	TRBV7-3	TRBJ2-3	TRBD1	CASSLISGTGGVDTQYF	TGTGCCAGCAGCTTAATTTCCGGGACAGGGGGAGTAGATACGCAGTATTTT
NA	TRBV27	TRBJ2-1	TRBD1	CASSLRYGTGGSNEQFF	TGTGCCAGCAGTTTGAGGTATGGGACAGGGGGGTCCAATGAGCAGTTCTTC
many	TRBV20-1	TRBJ2-1	TRBD2	CSATSSGGASNEQFF	TGCAGTGCTACCTCCAGCGGGGGGGCCTCAAATGAGCAGTTCTTC